The source of this TCR beta chain is a study of Graves' ophthalmopathy and Graves' hyperthyroidism. General study points: Blood also carried most expanded thyroid clonotypes exceeding 0.001 frequency. Progression of ophthalmopathy was predicted by the model with 65% to 71% sensitivity and about 72% specificity.

This clonotype was seen many times. Its specificity is unknown. Sampling around 10 ml of fresh peripheral blood provided the PBMCs. The CDR3 consists of 14 residues. Looked up from germline, CDR1 is MDHEN and CDR2 is SYDVKM. V was cut by 6 bases and J by 2 bases, with 11 bases left in between. The TCR beta CDR3 regions underwent amplification from RNA transcripts. First-round RT-PCR used HTBI primers; second-round multiplex PCR followed. A single record per CDR3 protein comes from TCRdb applying MiXCR to the multiplex PCR reads. The sample lists around 170,000 distinct CDR3 sequences, over 35% occurring once.

The receptor's source is a woman aged 40-49 years with Graves' ophthalmopathy. Sequencing input: peripheral blood. The chain recombines TRBV28 with TRBJ1-5; D ambiguous. The CDR3 bases are TGTGCCAGCAGACCCGGGTGGCGCAATCAGCCCCAGCATTTT. Translation: CASRPGWRNQPQHF. Full variable domain (outside the CDR3, taken from reference TRBV28 and TRBJ1-5): DVKVTQSSRYLVKRTGEKVFLECVQDMDHENMFWYRQDPGLGLRLIYFSYDVKMKEKGDIPEGYSVSREKKERFSLILESASTNQTSMYLCASRPGWRNQPQHFGDGTRLSIL.